Below, one T cell receptor (beta chain) is given with its context. The antigen is undetermined. Germline lookup yields CDR1 DFQATT and CDR2 SNEGSKA (reference sequence). Trimming removed 3 bases from V and 1 base from J, with 15 bases in between. This CDR3 comprises 15 residues. This specimen belongs to a study of post-analysis software for immune sequencing data. Study conclusions and caveats: Patients with multiple sclerosis recorded significantly lower normalized Chao1 diversity than controls, the study found. Batch-mates among the samples co-clustered strongly by F measure. Compared with controls, patients had more of about 5 TRBV segments, including TRBV5-6, TRBV5-1 and TRBV20-1.

The TCR beta cDNA libraries carried unique molecular identifiers. Each CDR3 protein gets one entry after TCRdb re-called the PCR reads with MiXCR. Of roughly 670,000 distinct CDR3 sequences in the sample, approximately 60% are singletons; the top ten hold 10% to 12%. Sequenced input: blood. This receptor was identified in a girl between 2 and 10 years old with multiple sclerosis. The rearrangement joins TRBV20-1 to TRBJ2-5; no reliable D call. CDR3 nucleotide sequence: TGCAGTGCTAGGGACGCGAGACCCCCCCAAGAGACCCAGTACTTC. Its translation is CSARDARPPQETQYF.